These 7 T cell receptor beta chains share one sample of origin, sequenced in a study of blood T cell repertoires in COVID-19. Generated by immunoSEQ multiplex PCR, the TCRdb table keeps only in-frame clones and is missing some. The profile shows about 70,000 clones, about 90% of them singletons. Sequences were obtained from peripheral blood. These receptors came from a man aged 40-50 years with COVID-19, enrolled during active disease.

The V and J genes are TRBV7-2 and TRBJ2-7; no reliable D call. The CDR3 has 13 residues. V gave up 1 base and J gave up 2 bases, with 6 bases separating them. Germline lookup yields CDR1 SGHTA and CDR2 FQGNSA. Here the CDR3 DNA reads TGTGCCAGCAGCTTAGGAGAAGCCTACGAGCAGTACTTC. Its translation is CASSLGEAYEQYF.

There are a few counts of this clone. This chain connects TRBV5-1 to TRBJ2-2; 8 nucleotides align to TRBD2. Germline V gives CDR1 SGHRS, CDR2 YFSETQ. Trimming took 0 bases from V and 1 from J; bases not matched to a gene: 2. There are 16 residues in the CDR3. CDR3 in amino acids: CASSLASGGNTGELFF. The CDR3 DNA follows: TGCGCCAGCAGCTTGGCCAGCGGGGGGAACACCGGGGAGCTGTTTTTT.

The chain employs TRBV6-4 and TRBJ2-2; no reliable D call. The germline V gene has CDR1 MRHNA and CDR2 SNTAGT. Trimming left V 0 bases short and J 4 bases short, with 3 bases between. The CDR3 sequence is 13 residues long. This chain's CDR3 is CASSDSSTGELFF. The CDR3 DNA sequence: TGTGCCAGCAGTGACTCTAGCACCGGGGAGCTGTTTTTT.

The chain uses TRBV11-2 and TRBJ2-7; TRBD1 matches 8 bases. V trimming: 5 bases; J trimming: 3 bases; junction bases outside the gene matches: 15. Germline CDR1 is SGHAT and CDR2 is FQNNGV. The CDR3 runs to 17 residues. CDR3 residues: CASSPDPSTGAYYEQYF. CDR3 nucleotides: TGTGCCAGCAGCCCCGATCCCTCGACAGGGGCTTACTACGAGCAGTACTTC.

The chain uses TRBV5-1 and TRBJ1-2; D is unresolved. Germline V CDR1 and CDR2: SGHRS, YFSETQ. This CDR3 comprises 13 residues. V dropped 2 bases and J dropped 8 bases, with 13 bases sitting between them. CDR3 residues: CASSLPEAGGYTF. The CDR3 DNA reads TGCGCCAGCAGCTTACCGGAGGCTGGGGGCTACACCTTC.

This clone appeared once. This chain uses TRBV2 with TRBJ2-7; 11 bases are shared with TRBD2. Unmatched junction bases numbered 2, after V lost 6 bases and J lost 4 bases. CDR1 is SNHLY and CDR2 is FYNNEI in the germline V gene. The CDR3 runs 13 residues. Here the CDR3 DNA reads TGTGCCAGCAGGACTAGCGGGACTTACGAGCAGTACTTC. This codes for CASRTSGTYEQYF.

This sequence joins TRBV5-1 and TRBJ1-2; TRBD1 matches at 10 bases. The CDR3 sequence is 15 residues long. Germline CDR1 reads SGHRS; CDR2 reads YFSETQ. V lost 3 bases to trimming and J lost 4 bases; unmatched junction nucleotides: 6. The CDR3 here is CASSSSTGGGYGYTF. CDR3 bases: TGCGCCAGCAGCTCCTCGACAGGGGGCGGCTATGGCTACACCTTC. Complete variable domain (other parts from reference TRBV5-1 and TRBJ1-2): KAGVTQTPRYLIKTRGQQVTLSCSPISGHRSVSWYQQTPGQGLQFLFEYFSETQRNKGNFPGRFSGRQFSNSRSEMNVSTLELGDSALYLCASSSSTGGGYGYTFGSGTRLTVV.